The clone carrying this T cell receptor (beta chain) was detected many times. The data belong to a study of blood T cells in healthy people across ages. Trimming pared 7 bases from V and 0 bases from J, leaving 10 bases between. CDR3 length equals 13 residues. Germline values: CDR1 SQVTM, CDR2 ANQGSEA. PCR was performed a second time for about 7 to 11 cycles using a sample-barcoded 5' primer and a J-beta primer mix. TCRdb reprocessed the 5' RACE reads with MiXCR, giving one entry per CDR3 protein. The sample records around 650,000 distinct CDR3 sequences, around two fifths being singletons. This TCR derives from an elderly man in good health. The chain employs TRBV29-1 and TRBJ2-1; D assignment may be TRBD1 or TRBD2 (5 bases each). Material: blood. The DNA for the CDR3 is TGCAGCGCGGGACGAAGCTCCTACAATGAGCAGTTCTTC. Protein sequence: CSAGRSSYNEQFF.